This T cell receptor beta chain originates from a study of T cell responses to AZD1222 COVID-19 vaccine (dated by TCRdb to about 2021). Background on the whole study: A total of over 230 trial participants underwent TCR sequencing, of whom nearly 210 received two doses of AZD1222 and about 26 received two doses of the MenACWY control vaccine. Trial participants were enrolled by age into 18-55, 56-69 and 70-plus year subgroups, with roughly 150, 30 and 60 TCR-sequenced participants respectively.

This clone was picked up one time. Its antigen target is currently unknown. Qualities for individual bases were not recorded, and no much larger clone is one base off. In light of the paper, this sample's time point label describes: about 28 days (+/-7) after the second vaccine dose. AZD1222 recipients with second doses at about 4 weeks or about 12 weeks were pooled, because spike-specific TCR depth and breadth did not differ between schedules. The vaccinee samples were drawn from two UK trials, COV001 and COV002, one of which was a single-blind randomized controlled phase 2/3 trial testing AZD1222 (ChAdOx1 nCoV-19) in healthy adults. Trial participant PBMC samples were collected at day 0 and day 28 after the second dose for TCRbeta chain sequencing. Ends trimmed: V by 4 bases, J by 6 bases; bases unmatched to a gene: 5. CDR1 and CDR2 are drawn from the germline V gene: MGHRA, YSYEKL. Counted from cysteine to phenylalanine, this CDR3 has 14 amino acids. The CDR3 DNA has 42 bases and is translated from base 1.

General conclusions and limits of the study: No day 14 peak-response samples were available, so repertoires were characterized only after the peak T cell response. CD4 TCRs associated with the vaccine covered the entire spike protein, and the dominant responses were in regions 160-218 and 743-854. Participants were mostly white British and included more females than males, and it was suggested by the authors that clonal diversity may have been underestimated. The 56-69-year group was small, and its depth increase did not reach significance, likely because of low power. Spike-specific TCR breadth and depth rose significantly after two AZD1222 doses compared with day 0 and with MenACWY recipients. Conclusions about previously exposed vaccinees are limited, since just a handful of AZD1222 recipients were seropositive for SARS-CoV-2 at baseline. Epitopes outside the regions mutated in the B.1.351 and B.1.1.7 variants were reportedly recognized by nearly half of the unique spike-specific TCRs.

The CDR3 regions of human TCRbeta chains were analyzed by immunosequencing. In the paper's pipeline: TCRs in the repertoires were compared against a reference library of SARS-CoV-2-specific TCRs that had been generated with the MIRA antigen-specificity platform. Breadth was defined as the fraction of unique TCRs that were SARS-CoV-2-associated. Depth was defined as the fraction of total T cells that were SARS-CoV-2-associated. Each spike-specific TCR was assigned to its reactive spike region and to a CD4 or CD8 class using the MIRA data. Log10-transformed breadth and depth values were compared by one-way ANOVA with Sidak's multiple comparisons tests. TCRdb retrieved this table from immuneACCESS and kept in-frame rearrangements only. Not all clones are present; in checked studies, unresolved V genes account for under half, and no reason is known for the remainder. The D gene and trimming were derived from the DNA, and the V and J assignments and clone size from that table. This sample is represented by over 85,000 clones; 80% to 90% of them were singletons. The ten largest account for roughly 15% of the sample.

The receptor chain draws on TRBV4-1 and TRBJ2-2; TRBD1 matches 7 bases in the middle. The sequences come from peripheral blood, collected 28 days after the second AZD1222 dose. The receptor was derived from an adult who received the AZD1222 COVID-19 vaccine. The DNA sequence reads TGCGCCAGCAGCCCGCGACAGGGTTCCGGGGAGCTGTTTTTT. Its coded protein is CASSPRQGSGELFF.